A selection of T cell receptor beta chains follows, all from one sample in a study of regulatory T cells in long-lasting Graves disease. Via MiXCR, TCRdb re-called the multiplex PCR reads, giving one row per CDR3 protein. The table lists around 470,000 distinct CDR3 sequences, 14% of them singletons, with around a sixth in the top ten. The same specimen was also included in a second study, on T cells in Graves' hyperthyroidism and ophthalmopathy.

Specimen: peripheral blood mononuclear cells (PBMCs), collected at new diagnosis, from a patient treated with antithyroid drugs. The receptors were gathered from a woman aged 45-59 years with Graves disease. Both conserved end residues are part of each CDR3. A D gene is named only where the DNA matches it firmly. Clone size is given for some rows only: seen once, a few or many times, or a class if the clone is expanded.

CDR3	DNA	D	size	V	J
CASSSAQIGYYGYTF	TGTGCCAGCAGTTCCGCTCAAATTGGCTACTATGGCTACACCTTC	-	many	TRBV6-5	TRBJ1-2
CASSSHRREQFF	TGTGCCAGCAGCTCCCACCGCCGGGAGCAGTTCTTC	-	few	TRBV9	TRBJ2-1
CASSFVSTGGNTEAFF	TGCGCCAGCAGCTTCGTCTCGACAGGGGGTAACACTGAAGCTTTCTTT	TRBD1	few	TRBV5-1	TRBJ1-1
CASSHSGQSNQPQHF	TGTGCCAGCAGCCATAGCGGACAGAGCAATCAGCCCCAGCATTTT	-	many	TRBV11-2	TRBJ1-5
CASNDGLAGNTGELFF	TGTGCCAGCAATGATGGACTAGCGGGAAACACCGGGGAGCTGTTTTTT	TRBD2	-	TRBV28	TRBJ2-2
CASSPGGFNQPQHF	TGTGCCAGCAGCCCTGGAGGGTTCAATCAGCCCCAGCATTTT	-	many	TRBV28	TRBJ1-5
CASSSREGDQPQHF	TGTGCCAGCAGTTCCCGAGAGGGGGATCAGCCCCAGCATTTT	-	many	TRBV28	TRBJ1-5
CATSDSRRHRVLTGANVLTF	TGTGCCACCAGTGATTCCCGGCGACACAGGGTACTAACTGGGGCCAACGTCCTGACTTTC	-	many	TRBV24-1	TRBJ2-6
CASSLTKGGSYEQYF	TGCGCCAGCAGCTTAACAAAGGGGGGATCCTACGAGCAGTACTTC	-	-	TRBV5-1	TRBJ2-7
CASSPPASNYGYTF	TGTGCCAGCTCACCACCGGCTTCTAACTATGGCTACACCTTC	-	few	TRBV18	TRBJ1-2
CASSLASGRYTGELFF	TGTGCCAGCAGTTTAGCTAGCGGGAGGTACACCGGGGAGCTGTTTTTT	TRBD2	many	TRBV27	TRBJ2-2
CASSAGQGPMNEQFF	TGTGCCAGCAGTGCCGGACAGGGGCCTATGAATGAGCAGTTCTTC	TRBD1	many	TRBV2	TRBJ2-1
CASSSGTGGSYGYTF	TGTGCCAGCAGTTCGGGGACAGGGGGATCCTATGGCTACACCTTC	TRBD1	many	TRBV28	TRBJ1-2
CASSPHGLAGGPGVQETQYF	TGTGCCAGCAGCCCCCATGGACTAGCGGGAGGGCCCGGGGTACAAGAGACCCAGTACTTC	TRBD2	-	TRBV7-9	TRBJ2-5
CSGKAGSGSTIYF	TGCAGCGGAAAAGCTGGCTCTGGAAGCACCATATATTTT	-	few	TRBV29-1	TRBJ1-3
CSVATRQSTEAFF	TGCAGCGTGGCCACTAGGCAGTCCACTGAAGCTTTCTTT	-	many	TRBV29-1	TRBJ1-1
CASSEYPPGEGYEQYF	TGCGCCAGCAGTGAGTATCCGCCCGGCGAGGGGTACGAGCAGTACTTC	-	many	TRBV10-2	TRBJ2-7
CASSYVAPILETNEKLFF	TGTGCCAGCAGTTACGTGGCACCCATATTGGAAACTAATGAAAAACTGTTTTTT	-	-	TRBV6-9	TRBJ1-4
CASSVAPSSDEKLFF	TGTGCCAGCAGCGTAGCCCCCAGTTCGGATGAAAAACTGTTTTTT	-	-	TRBV9	TRBJ1-4
CASGRQGLNTEAFF	TGTGCCAGCGGCCGACAGGGATTAAACACTGAAGCTTTCTTT	TRBD1	many	TRBV12-3/TRBV12-4	TRBJ1-1